This T cell receptor (beta chain) was sequenced in a study of neurological immune-mediated disorders. This clonotype was seen repeatedly, ten times or more. Documented time point: longitudinal time-point 2. 2 million unsorted PBMCs were stored in RNAlater at -80 °C before RNA extraction. The cDNA came from 5'RACE, which used 10-nucleotide random UMIs. TCRdb re-derived calls from the 5' RACE reads in MiXCR, one entry per CDR3 protein. The sample lists around 90,000 distinct CDR3 sequences, roughly 13% seen once, with approximately 5% in the top ten. Input material: PBMCs. The sequence derives from a female donor with HTLV-1-associated myelopathy (HAM/TSP).

This CDR3 reads CASSLGLHPYEQYF. The CDR3 coding sequence is TGTGCCAGCAGCCTCGGACTCCACCCCTACGAGCAGTACTTC. The rearrangement uses TRBV6-1 and TRBJ2-7; tentatively, D is TRBD2 (5 bases). CDR3 size: 14 residues. V lost 6 bases, J lost 2 bases, and 14 bases lay in between. Germline assignment: CDR1 MNHNS and CDR2 SASEGT.